This note documents a single T cell receptor beta chain sequence. Its specificity is not known. Treatment reported: roughly nine-day PBMC culture with coronavirus spike peptide pools or control peptides (ViraFEST assay). The source of the sample is a study of vaccination and CD4 T cells after COVID-19. Study-level background: Stimulation of cells relied on overlapping spike peptides derived from SARS-CoV-2, HCoV-NL63, HCoV-OC43 and HCoV-229E. Culture controls were given either a CEFX pool, an HIV-1 Nef pool, or no peptide.

The Oncomine TCR Beta short-read assay generated sequence data from the DNA of cultured CD4+ T cells. Via MiXCR, TCRdb re-called the PCR reads, giving one row per CDR3 protein. This sample has around 21,000 distinct CDR3 sequences; 45% to 55% occur once, and the top ten carry 6.5% to 8.5%. The V gene's germline CDR1 is MDHEN and CDR2 SYDVKM. The CDR3 length is 14 residues. V lost 5 bases and J 6 bases, leaving 16 bases between the germline ends. The sequence came from a human donor who had recovered from COVID-19. The rearrangement joins TRBV28 to TRBJ1-2; possible D gene TRBD1, 5 bases. What was sequenced was CD4+ T cells from blood, cultured in vitro. CDR3 in amino acids: CASSQWGRGDGYTF. In DNA, the CDR3 is TGTGCCAGCAGTCAATGGGGACGAGGAGATGGCTACACCTTC.